The T cell receptor (beta chain) described here comes from a study of siplizumab effects on memory and regulatory T cells. Study-wide results and caveats: Where siplizumab was present, mappable alloreactive CD4+ clones averaged about 65% Treg-derived, compared with more than 25% in controls. Whether proliferating Tregs in siplizumab cultures suppress was not functionally confirmed.

For this clone: Its antigen is as yet unknown.

The CDR3 contains 12 residues. Deletions cut 7 bases from V and 5 bases from J, with 12 bases between. Germline V gene lookup returns CDR1 SQVTM and CDR2 ANQGSEA. The table came from immunoSEQ multiplex PCR; TCRdb's copy has only in-frame clones and leaves some out. This sample has some 46,000 clones, with over 90% found just once. The V gene is TRBV29-1, the J gene TRBJ2-1; TRBD1 might be the D (5 bases). The TCR was taken from a human donor in good health. Material for sequencing was CD8+ T cells sorted from blood. CDR3 in DNA: TGCAGCGGGGCTTCCAGGGACAATGAGCAGTTCTTC. Translating it yields CSGASRDNEQFF.